This T cell receptor (beta chain) was profiled in a study of blood T cell repertoires in COVID-19. In the study overall: Some COVID-19 samples were acute and others convalescent; all came from the United States, Italy and Spain. T cells, B-cell-depleted T cells, or PBMCs provided the cDNA or gDNA that served as material.

In the original workflow: Amplified reference gene primers provided the basis for estimating nucleated cell counts. Sequencing used immunoSEQ multiplex PCR; TCRdb keeps in-frame clones, though not all of them. The V and J calls and clone size come from that table; D and trimming were worked out from the DNA. This sample has some 180,000 clones; around 84% occur once, and the top ten carry under 4%. The CDR3 totals 16 residues. The ends lost 4 bases at V and 8 bases at J; junction bases unmatched: 11. Germline lookup yields CDR1 LNHDA and CDR2 SQIVND (reference sequence). Sequenced: PBMCs or T cells enriched from blood (not recorded which). V is TRBV19 and J is TRBJ2-1, with 10 positions matching TRBD1. The receptor comes from a woman in her 30s who had been exposed to COVID-19. The CDR3 spells CASSTQDRGRIHEQFF. CDR3 bases: TGTGCCAGTAGTACGCAAGACAGGGGGCGAATCCATGAGCAGTTCTTC.